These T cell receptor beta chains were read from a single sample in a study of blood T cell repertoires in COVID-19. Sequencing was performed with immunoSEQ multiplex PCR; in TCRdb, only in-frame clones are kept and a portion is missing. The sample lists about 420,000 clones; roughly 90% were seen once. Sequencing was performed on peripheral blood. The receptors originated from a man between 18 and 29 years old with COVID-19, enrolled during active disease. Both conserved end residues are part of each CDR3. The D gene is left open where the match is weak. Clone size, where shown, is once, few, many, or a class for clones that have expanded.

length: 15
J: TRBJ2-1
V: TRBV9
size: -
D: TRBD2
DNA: TGTGCCAGCAGTTCACCCGGGGGACTAGACAATGAGCAGTTCTTC
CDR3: CASSSPGGLDNEQFF

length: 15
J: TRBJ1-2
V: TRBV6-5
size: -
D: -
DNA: TGTGCCAGCACTTTAGGACGGGATGTTCGCTATGGCTACACCTTC
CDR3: CASTLGRDVRYGYTF

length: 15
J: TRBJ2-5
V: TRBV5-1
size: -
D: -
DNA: TGCGCCAGCAGCTTTTCAGGGCAGTCGAAAGAGACCCAGTACTTC
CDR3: CASSFSGQSKETQYF

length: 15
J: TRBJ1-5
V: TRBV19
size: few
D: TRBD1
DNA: TGTGCCAGTAGCACAGGGGTGTATAGCAATCAGCCCCAGCATTTT
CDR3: CASSTGVYSNQPQHF

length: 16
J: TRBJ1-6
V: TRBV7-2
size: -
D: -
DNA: TGTGCCAGCAGCTTTGACAGGTCCCGTGGGGGTTCACCCCTCCACTTT
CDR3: CASSFDRSRGGSPLHF

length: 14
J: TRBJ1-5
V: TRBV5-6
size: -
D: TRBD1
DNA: TGTGCCAGCAGCTTGCGCGACAGGGATCAGCCCCAGCATTTT
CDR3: CASSLRDRDQPQHF

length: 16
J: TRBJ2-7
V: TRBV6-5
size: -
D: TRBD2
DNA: TGTGCCAGCAGTTACTCATGGACTAGCGGGGACTACGAGCAGTACTTC
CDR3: CASSYSWTSGDYEQYF

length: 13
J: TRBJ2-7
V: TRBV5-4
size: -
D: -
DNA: TGTGCCAGCAGCCTTCCCAGGGGAAACGAGCAGTACTTC
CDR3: CASSLPRGNEQYF

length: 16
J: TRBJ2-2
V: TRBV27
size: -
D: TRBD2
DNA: TGTGCCAGCAGTTTGGAGCTAGCGGGAGGGTTCGGGGAGCTGTTTTTT
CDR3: CASSLELAGGFGELFF

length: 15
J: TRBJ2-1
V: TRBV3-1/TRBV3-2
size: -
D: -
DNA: TGTGCCAGCAGCCACTTGGGGCGATCCGACAATGAGCAGTTCTTC
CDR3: CASSHLGRSDNEQFF

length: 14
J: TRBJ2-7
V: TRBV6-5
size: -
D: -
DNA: TGTGCCAGCAAGTTCAGAACAGGGACCTACGAGCAGTACTTC
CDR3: CASKFRTGTYEQYF

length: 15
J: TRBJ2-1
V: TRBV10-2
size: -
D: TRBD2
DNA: TGCGCCAGCTCCGGTGCGGGAGTTTCCTACAATGAGCAGTTCTTC
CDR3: CASSGAGVSYNEQFF

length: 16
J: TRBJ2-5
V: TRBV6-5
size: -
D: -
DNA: TGTGCCAGCAGTTACTCGAATGGTCGGACAGAAGAGACCCAGTACTTC
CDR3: CASSYSNGRTEETQYF

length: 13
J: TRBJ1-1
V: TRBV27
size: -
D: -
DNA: TGTGCCAGCAGTTTATATCGGGGCACTGAAGCTTTCTTT
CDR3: CASSLYRGTEAFF

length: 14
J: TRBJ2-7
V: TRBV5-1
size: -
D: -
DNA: TGCGCCAGCAGCTTTGGGGGGGCCTCCTACGAGCAGTACTTC
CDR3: CASSFGGASYEQYF

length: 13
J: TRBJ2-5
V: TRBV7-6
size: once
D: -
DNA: TGTGCCAGCAGCTCCCCGGGACTAGAGACCCAGTACTTC
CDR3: CASSSPGLETQYF

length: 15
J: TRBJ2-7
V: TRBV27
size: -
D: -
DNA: TGTGCCAGCAGTTTATCAATCCTAGCGAGCTACGAGCAGTACTTC
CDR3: CASSLSILASYEQYF

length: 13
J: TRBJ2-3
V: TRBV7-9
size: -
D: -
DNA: TGTGCCAGCAGCCCCGAGAGCACAGATACGCAGTATTTT
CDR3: CASSPESTDTQYF

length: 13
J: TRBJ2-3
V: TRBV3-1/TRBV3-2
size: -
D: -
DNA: TGTGCCACCGCCCCTCGAGGAACAGATACGCAGTATTTT
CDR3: CATAPRGTDTQYF

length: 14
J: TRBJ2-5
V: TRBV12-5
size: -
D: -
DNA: TGTGCTAGTGGTAAGACTAGAGGTCAAGAGACCCAGTACTTC
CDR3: CASGKTRGQETQYF

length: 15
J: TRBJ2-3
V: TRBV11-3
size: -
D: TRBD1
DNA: TGTGCCAGCAGGTTAGGCGACAGGGCGACAGATACGCAGTATTTT
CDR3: CASRLGDRATDTQYF

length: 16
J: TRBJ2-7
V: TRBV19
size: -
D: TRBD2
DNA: TGTGCCAGTAGTATAGTTTCTGCTAGCGGGTACCACGAGCAGTACTTC
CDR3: CASSIVSASGYHEQYF

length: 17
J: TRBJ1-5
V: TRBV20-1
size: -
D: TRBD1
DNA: TGCAGTGCTAGTGTGCAGGGGGCTCTCCTAAGCAATCAGCCCCAGCATTTT
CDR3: CSASVQGALLSNQPQHF

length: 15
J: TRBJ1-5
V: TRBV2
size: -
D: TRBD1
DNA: TGTGCCAGCAGTTATAGGACAGGACACAATCAGCCCCAGCATTTT
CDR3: CASSYRTGHNQPQHF

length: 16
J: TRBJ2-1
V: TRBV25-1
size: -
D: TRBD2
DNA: TGTGCCAGCAGTGAGGCGCCAGCGGGAGTCTACAATGAGCAGTTCTTC
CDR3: CASSEAPAGVYNEQFF

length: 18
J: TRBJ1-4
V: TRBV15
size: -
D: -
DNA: TGTGCCACCAGCAGAGATCCTGTCCGTGCAGGGGCGGGTGAAAAACTGTTTTTT
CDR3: CATSRDPVRAGAGEKLFF

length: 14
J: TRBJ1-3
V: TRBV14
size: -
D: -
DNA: TGTGCCAGCAGCCAATCAGACTCTGGAAACACCATATATTTT
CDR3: CASSQSDSGNTIYF

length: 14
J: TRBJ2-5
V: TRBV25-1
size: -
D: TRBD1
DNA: TGTGCCAGCAGCCCCTCTAGGGGGCGAGAGACCCAGTACTTC
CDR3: CASSPSRGRETQYF

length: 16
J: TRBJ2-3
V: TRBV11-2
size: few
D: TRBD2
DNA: TGTGCCAGCAGCGGGAGAGCGGGAGGAAGCACAGATACGCAGTATTTT
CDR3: CASSGRAGGSTDTQYF

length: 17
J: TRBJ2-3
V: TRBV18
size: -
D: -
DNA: TGTGCCAGCTCACCCGCGCGGGGACGAAGCCAGTCAGATACGCAGTATTTT
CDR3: CASSPARGRSQSDTQYF

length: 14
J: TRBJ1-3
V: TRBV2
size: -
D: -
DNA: TGTGCCAGCAGTGAAGGTTACTCTGGAAACACCATATATTTT
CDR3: CASSEGYSGNTIYF

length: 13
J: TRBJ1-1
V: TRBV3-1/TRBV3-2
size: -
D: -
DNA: TGTGCCAGCAGTAATACAGATAACACTGAAGCTTTCTTT
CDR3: CASSNTDNTEAFF

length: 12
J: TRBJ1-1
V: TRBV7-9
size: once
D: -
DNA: TGTGCCAGCAGCTTAGATTCTCACCGGTCGTTCTTT
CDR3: CASSLDSHRSFF

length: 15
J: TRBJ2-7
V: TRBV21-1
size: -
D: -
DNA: TGTGCCAGCAGCAGGCCAGCGGGGACCTCCTACGAGCAGTACTTC
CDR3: CASSRPAGTSYEQYF

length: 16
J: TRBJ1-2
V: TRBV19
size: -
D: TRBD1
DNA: TGTGCCAGTAGTATGGGGGGGACAGGAGCTAACTATGGCTACACCTTC
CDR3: CASSMGGTGANYGYTF

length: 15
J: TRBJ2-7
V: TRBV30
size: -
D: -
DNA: TGTGCCTGGAGTTTAAACAGGGTTCGACCCTACGAGCAGTACTTC
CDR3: CAWSLNRVRPYEQYF

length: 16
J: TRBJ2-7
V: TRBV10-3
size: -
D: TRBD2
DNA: TGTGCCATCAGTGAGTACGGGACTAGCGGATCCTACGAGCAGTACTTC
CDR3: CAISEYGTSGSYEQYF

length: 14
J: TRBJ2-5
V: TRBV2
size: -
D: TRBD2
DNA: TGTGCCAGCAGAGCCAGCGGGACGCAAGAGACCCAGTACTTC
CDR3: CASRASGTQETQYF

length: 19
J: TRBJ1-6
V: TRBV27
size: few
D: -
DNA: TGTGCCAGCAGTTTACTGGGGGACTTAAGGACAACTACAAATTCACCCCTCCACTTT
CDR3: CASSLLGDLRTTTNSPLHF

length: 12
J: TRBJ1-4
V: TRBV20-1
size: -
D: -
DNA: TGCAGTGCTAGTGCCCAGGGGGAAAAACTGTTTTTT
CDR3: CSASAQGEKLFF

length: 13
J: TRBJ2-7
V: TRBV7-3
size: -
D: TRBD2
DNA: TGTGCCAGCAGCTTAACCGGGAGGGACGAGCAGTACTTC
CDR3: CASSLTGRDEQYF

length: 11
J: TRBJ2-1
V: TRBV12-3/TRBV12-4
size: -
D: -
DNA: TGTGCCAGCAGCGGACTAAATGAGCAGTTCTTC
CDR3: CASSGLNEQFF

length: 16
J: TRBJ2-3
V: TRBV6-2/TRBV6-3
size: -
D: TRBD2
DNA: TGTGCCAGCAGTTACGCTCCGGGACTAGCGGCGGATACGCAGTATTTT
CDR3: CASSYAPGLAADTQYF

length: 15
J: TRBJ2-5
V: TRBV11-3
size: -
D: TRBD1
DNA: TGTGCCAGCAGCGCCGGGACAGGGACTGGCGAGACCCAGTACTTC
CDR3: CASSAGTGTGETQYF

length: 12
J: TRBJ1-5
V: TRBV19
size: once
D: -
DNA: TGTGCCAGTAGGCCACTTAATCAGCCCCAGCATTTT
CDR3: CASRPLNQPQHF

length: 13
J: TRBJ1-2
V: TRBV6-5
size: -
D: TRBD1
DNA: TGTGCCAGCAGTTACGTCAGGGGGGATGGCTACACCTTC
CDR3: CASSYVRGDGYTF

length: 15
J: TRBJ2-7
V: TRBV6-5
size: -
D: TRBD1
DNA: TGTGCCAGCAGTCCTCGGACAGGGGGCTCCTACGAGCAGTACTTC
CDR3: CASSPRTGGSYEQYF

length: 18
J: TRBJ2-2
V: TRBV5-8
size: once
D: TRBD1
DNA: TGTGCCAGCAGCAAGCCCACCGGGACAGGGGGCGAGACCGGGGAGCTGTTTTTT
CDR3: CASSKPTGTGGETGELFF

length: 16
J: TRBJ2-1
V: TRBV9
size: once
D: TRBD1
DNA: TGTGCCAGCAGCCGCGCCGGGACAGGGCTTTGGGGTGAGCAGTTCTTC
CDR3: CASSRAGTGLWGEQFF

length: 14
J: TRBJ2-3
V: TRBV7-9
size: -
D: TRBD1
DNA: TGTGCCAGCAGCCGGGACAGTCGGGCAGATACGCAGTATTTT
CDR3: CASSRDSRADTQYF

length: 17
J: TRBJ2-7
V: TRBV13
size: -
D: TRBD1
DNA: TGTGCCAGCAGCCGTTATTTTGGGACAGCTACAAACTACGAGCAGTACTTC
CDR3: CASSRYFGTATNYEQYF

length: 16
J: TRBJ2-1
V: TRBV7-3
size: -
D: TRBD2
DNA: TGTGCCAGCAGCTTAGGAATGCTAGCGGGACAGACTGAGCAGTTCTTC
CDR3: CASSLGMLAGQTEQFF

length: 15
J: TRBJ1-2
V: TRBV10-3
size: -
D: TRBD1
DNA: TGTGCCATCAGTGATCCCGGGACAGTTCTTTATGGCTACACCTTC
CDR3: CAISDPGTVLYGYTF

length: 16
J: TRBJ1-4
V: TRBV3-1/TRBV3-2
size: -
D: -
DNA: TGTGCCAGCAGCCAAGATAGTGAGGGCCGGGGAGAAAAACTGTTTTTT
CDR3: CASSQDSEGRGEKLFF

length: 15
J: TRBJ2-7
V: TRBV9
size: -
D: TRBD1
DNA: TGTGCCAGCAGCCCCGAGGGGGCAGTCCCCTACGAGCAGTACTTC
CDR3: CASSPEGAVPYEQYF

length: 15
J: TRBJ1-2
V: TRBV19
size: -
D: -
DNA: TGTGCCAGTAGTGGGGCTGACGGCGGTCACTATGGCTACACCTTC
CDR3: CASSGADGGHYGYTF

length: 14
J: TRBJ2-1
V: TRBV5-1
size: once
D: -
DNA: TGCGCCAGCAGCTCTAATAGCGACTACAATGAGCAGTTCTTC
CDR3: CASSSNSDYNEQFF

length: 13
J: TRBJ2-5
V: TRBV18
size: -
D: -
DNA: TGTGCCAGCTCCGCTGGACAGCAAGAGACCCAGTACTTC
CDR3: CASSAGQQETQYF

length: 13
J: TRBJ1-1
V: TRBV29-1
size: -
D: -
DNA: TGCAGCGTTGTCCGGAGGGGGAACACTGAAGCTTTCTTT
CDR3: CSVVRRGNTEAFF

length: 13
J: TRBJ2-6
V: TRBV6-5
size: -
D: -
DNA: TGTGCCAGCGGAGGAGCCGGGGCCAACGTCCTGACTTTC
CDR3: CASGGAGANVLTF